The 5 T cell receptor beta chains in this list originate from one sample, sequenced in a study of blood T cell repertoires in COVID-19 (dated by TCRdb to 2019 to 2021). Library preparation was by the immunoSEQ multiplex PCR assay. Not all clones reach the TCRdb copy of this immuneACCESS table, which keeps in-frame sequences only. Checked studies attribute under half of the gap to unresolved V genes and leave the rest unexplained. The sample table lists nearly 90,000 clones, about 90% of them with a count of one. The ten largest make up about 6.7% of the sample. Material for sequencing was peripheral blood. These receptors came from a man aged 18 to 35 with COVID-19, enrolled during active disease.

Turning to this clone: A read error may account for a junction end that differs from germline. The DNA of the CDR3 is TGCAGCGGGACACAAAATGAAAAACTGCTTTTT. It codes for CSGTQNEKLLF. The gene calls are TRBV29-1 and TRBJ1-4; D perhaps matches TRBD1 (5 bases). This CDR3 spans 11 amino acids. Looked up from germline, CDR1 is SQVTM and CDR2 is ANQGSEA.

The J gene is TRBJ2-7, the V gene TRBV7-2; TRBD2 aligns across 7 bases. Losses at the gene ends were 1 base for V and 2 bases for J; bases not matched to a gene: 5. Per the germline V gene, CDR1 is SGHTA and CDR2 is FQGNSA. CDR3 length: 15 amino acids. This CDR3 is CASSLGSGEAYEQYF. CDR3 DNA: TGTGCCAGCAGCTTAGGAAGCGGGGAGGCCTACGAGCAGTACTTC.

CDR3 in DNA: TGTGCCAGCAGCTTGAAGGGACTACCCACCTACGAGCAGTACTTC. This translates into CASSLKGLPTYEQYF. The V gene is TRBV5-4, the J gene TRBJ2-7; 7 bases are shared with TRBD2. Per germline, CDR1 SGHNT and CDR2 YYREEE (reference sequence). V lost 1 base, J lost 2 bases, and 6 bases stayed unmatched. This CDR3 comprises 15 residues.

The chain joins TRBV3-1 (or the pseudogene TRBV3-2) to TRBJ1-5; 10 bases align to TRBD1. Germline trimming cut 6 bases from V and 1 base from J; bases unmatched to any gene: 3. Germline values: CDR1 LGHDT, CDR2 YNNKEL (reference sequence). The CDR3 totals 15 residues. This chain's CDR3 is CASSLGQGSNQPQHF. The CDR3, as DNA: TGTGCCAGCAGTTTGGGACAGGGGAGCAATCAGCCCCAGCATTTT.

The chain carries TRBV7-9 and TRBJ2-5; D may be TRBD2 (6 bases). This CDR3 region has 15 residues. V gave up 4 bases and J gave up 9 bases, with 21 bases separating them. Germline CDR1 is SEHNR and CDR2 is FQNEAQ (reference sequence). CDR3 protein: CASSSPTRSLVPQYF. As DNA, the CDR3 is TGTGCCAGCAGCTCACCGACTAGAAGTTTGGTACCCCAGTACTTC.